This TCR beta chain was recorded in a study of blood T cells in healthy people across ages. V was trimmed by 0 bases and J by 8 bases, leaving 4 bases between them. This CDR3 is 11 amino acids long. Germline loops: CDR1 DFQATT, CDR2 SNEGSKA (reference sequence). This clonotype was seen only a few times. A J-beta primer mix and a sample-barcoded 5' primer were used in a second PCR of roughly 6 to 12 cycles. A single record per CDR3 protein comes from TCRdb applying MiXCR to the 5' RACE reads. The sample lists roughly 1.7 million distinct CDR3 sequences; roughly 32% were seen once. Sequencing used blood. The receptor was isolated from a woman under 40 in good health. The rearrangement links TRBV20-1 to TRBJ1-4; D is ambiguous. The CDR3 is CSARDEEKLFF. CDR3 nucleotides: TGCAGTGCTAGAGACGAGGAAAAACTGTTTTTT.